These 18 T cell receptor beta chains originate from one sample sequenced in a study of T cells after yellow fever vaccination. A single record per CDR3 protein comes from TCRdb applying MiXCR to the 5' RACE reads. The top ten hold roughly 15% of the sample, which has 100,000 or so distinct CDR3 sequences, roughly 8.2% seen once. The sample here was CD8+ T cells not binding an NS4B(214-222) dextramer, sorted from PBMCs, taken roughly 15 days after the first yellow fever vaccination. These receptors were collected from a man aged 18-30 years who received the YFV17D yellow fever vaccine.

The V call is TRBV7-8, the J call TRBJ2-1, with D tentatively TRBD1 (6 bases). This CDR3 region has 14 residues. Trimming stripped 2 bases from V and 7 bases from J, with 12 bases between. Per germline, CDR1 SGHVS and CDR2 FQNEAQ. CDR3 residues: CASSLPGVWNEQFF. The CDR3 DNA follows: TGTGCCAGCAGCTTACCAGGGGTTTGGAATGAGCAGTTCTTC.

The chain is built from TRBV7-9 and TRBJ2-2; TRBD1 might be the D (5 bases). The CDR3 totals 15 residues. V gave up 2 bases and J gave up 6 bases, with 13 bases separating them. Germline-derived CDR1 and CDR2 are SEHNR and FQNEAQ (reference sequence). For the CDR3, the DNA is TGTGCCAGCAGCTTATCGACAGCCCCCTCCGGGGAGCTGTTTTTT. It translates to CASSLSTAPSGELFF.

This clonotype has a count of ten or more. Here the CDR3 DNA reads TGTGCCACCAGTGAACCGGGGACAGGGGGCGCGAATCAGCCCCAGCATTTT. Its protein product is CATSEPGTGGANQPQHF. The V gene is TRBV24-1, the J gene TRBJ1-5, with TRBD1 identical over 12 bases. The CDR3 has 17 residues. Germline loops: CDR1 KGHDR, CDR2 SFDVKD. V dropped 4 bases and J dropped 4; count of bases not matched to a gene: 7.

This clonotype showed up many times. V gene TRBV6-4 combines with J gene TRBJ2-7; the D is unclear. V gave up 3 bases and J gave up 2 bases, with 5 bases separating them. The CDR3 is 12 residues long. Germline CDR1 is MRHNA and CDR2 is SNTAGT. The CDR3 region has the DNA TGTGCCAGCAGTGAGGGCACCTACGAGCAGTACGTC. This codes for CASSEGTYEQYV.

The chain joins TRBV28 to TRBJ2-7; the match to TRBD1 covers 7 bases. Losses at the gene ends were 4 bases for V and 7 bases for J; bases not matched to a gene: 19. The CDR3 consists of 17 residues. Per germline, CDR1 MDHEN and CDR2 SYDVKM. The CDR3 DNA sequence: TGTGCCAGCAGTTCCTACTCGGACACAGGGGTGCCGTGGGAGCAGTACGTC. Its protein is CASSSYSDTGVPWEQYV.

This clonotype was recorded many times. The V gene is TRBV20-1, the J gene TRBJ2-5, with 7 bases matching TRBD1. J was trimmed by 3 bases and V by 2 bases; bases with no gene match: 6. The CDR3 extends over 14 amino acids. Germline V lookup: CDR1 DFQATT, CDR2 SNEGSKA (reference sequence). As DNA, the CDR3 is TGCAGTGCTAGACCCCACAGGGGAGAAGAGACCCAGTACTTC. This encodes CSARPHRGEETQYF.

This clonotype was seen ten or more times. The rearrangement joins TRBV7-6 to TRBJ2-2; 7 nucleotides match TRBD1. Germline trimming cut 4 bases from V and 0 bases from J; bases unmatched to any gene: 5. This CDR3 is built from 16 residues. Germline V CDR1 and CDR2: SGHVS, FNYEAQ. The CDR3 DNA sequence: TGTGCCAGCAGCTCAGCCGGGACAGCGAACACCGGGGAGCTGTTTTTT. Encoded protein: CASSSAGTANTGELFF.

The CDR3, as DNA: TGTGCCAGCAGCTCGACACCCGGGACAATGAACACTGAAGCTTTCTTT. It translates to CASSSTPGTMNTEAFF. The chain carries TRBV7-2 and TRBJ1-1; the D gene is possibly TRBD1 (6 bases). V was clipped by 4 bases and J by 0 bases, with 15 bases between them. The germline V gene encodes CDR1 SGHTA and CDR2 FQGNSA. This CDR3 region has 16 residues.

This clonotype was seen ten or more times. The junction departs from germline at one end; a sequencing error may be responsible. The chain carries TRBV7-7 and TRBJ2-2; D is perhaps TRBD1 (5 bases). The CDR3 length is 15 residues. Germline values: CDR1 SSHAT, CDR2 FNYEAQ (reference sequence). CDR3 nucleotides: TGTGCTAGCAGCTCGACAGTCCTGAACACCGGGGAGCTGTTTTTT. It is translated as CASSSTVLNTGELFF.

This clonotype was found a few times. The V call is TRBV7-6, the J call TRBJ2-3, with D possibly being TRBD1 (5 bases). CDR1 and CDR2 (germline): SGHVS, FNYEAQ. Trimming took off 2 bases at V and 1 base at J, with 10 bases between the two ends. The CDR3 loop spans 15 amino acids. The CDR3 DNA is TGTGCCAGCAGCTTAATGATGACAGGCACAGATACGCAGTATTTT. It yields the protein CASSLMMTGTDTQYF.

This rearrangement joins TRBV4-2 to TRBJ2-7; TRBD2 matches 11 bases. V shed 0 bases and J 2 bases; nucleotides not matched to a gene: 0. The CDR3 runs 15 residues. CDR1 is LGHNA and CDR2 is YNFKEQ in the germline V gene. The CDR3 nucleotides are TGTGCCAGCAGCCAAGATAGCGGGGGGGCCTACGAGCAGTACTTC. It encodes CASSQDSGGAYEQYF.

The chain couples TRBV13 to TRBJ2-7, with a tentative D call TRBD1 (6 bases). Looked up from germline, CDR1 is PRHDT and CDR2 is FYEKMQ (reference sequence). Trimming cost V 5 bases and J 4 bases, with 9 bases left between them. This CDR3 has 12 amino acids. CDR3 DNA: TGTGCCAGCAGCGGGACATCTTACGAGCAGTACGTC. Translated, it gives CASSGTSYEQYV.

In this sample, this clonotype turned up a few times. The chain uses TRBV5-1 and TRBJ2-1; TRBD2 agrees at 13 bases. Germline lookup yields CDR1 SGHRS and CDR2 YFSETQ. V shed 3 bases and J 3 bases; nucleotides not matched to a gene: 6. The CDR3 runs to 17 residues. CDR3 sequence (DNA): TGCGCCAGCAGCTACGGACTAGCGGGGGCTCACTACAATGAGCAGTTCTTC. Protein: CASSYGLAGAHYNEQFF.

This chain connects TRBV4-1 to TRBJ2-3; a possible D gene is TRBD1 (5 bases). The CDR3 length is 16 residues. In germline, CDR1 is MGHRA, CDR2 YSYEKL. V gave up 0 bases and J gave up 1 base, with 11 bases separating them. This CDR3 reads CASSQDQGAGTDTQYF. The CDR3 bases are TGCGCCAGCAGCCAAGATCAGGGCGCGGGCACAGATACGCAGTATTTT.

This clonotype was picked up a small number of times. V is TRBV9 and J is TRBJ2-1; TRBD2 matches at 10 bases. The length of the CDR3 is 15 residues. The V gene's germline CDR1 is SGDLS and CDR2 YYNGEE. V lost 7 bases and J lost 9; bases outside the gene matches: 13. Written as DNA, the CDR3 is TGTGCCAGCTTTCTAGCGGGGGAACCTTCGGGTGAGCAGTTCTTC. This sequence encodes CASFLAGEPSGEQFF.

The V and J genes are TRBV12-3 or TRBV12-4 and TRBJ1-1, with D unclear. The CDR3 contains 11 residues. With 8 bases removed from V and 4 bases from J, the gap between germline ends came to 8 bases. Here the CDR3 reads CASGVSTEAFF. The CDR3 DNA follows: TGTGCCAGCGGGGTCAGCACTGAAGCTTTCTTT.

This chain joins TRBV11-2 and TRBJ2-3, with 10 bases lining up with TRBD2. This CDR3 spans 15 amino acids. Germline assignment: CDR1 SGHAT and CDR2 FQNNGV. V lost 5 bases and J lost 2; bases outside the gene matches: 4. The CDR3 nucleotides are TGTGCCAGCAGCATCCTAGCGGGGGTCACAGATACGCAGTATTTT. Translation: CASSILAGVTDTQYF.

This clonotype was detected many times. The rearrangement links TRBV12-3 or TRBV12-4 to TRBJ1-1, with D unclear. The CDR3 sequence is 14 residues long. Trimming pared 7 bases from V and 1 base from J, leaving 13 bases between. For the CDR3, the DNA is TGTGCCAGCAAGACCACTGGCGGGAACACTGAAGCTTTCTTT. Translated: CASKTTGGNTEAFF.